This T cell receptor beta chain is drawn from a study of beta chain features in type 1 diabetes. Study-wide findings and caveats: cDNA-based reads could over-represent cells with high TCR expression. Within each of all four CD4+ subsets, Type 1 diabetes patients had TCRB CDR3s that were moderately but significantly shorter.

Germline V gene lookup returns CDR1 DFQATT and CDR2 SNEGSKA (reference sequence). Trimming shortened V by 6 bases and J by 5 bases, and 9 bases separated the two germline ends. The CDR3 is 11 amino acids. The study reverse transcribed the entire isolated RNA, so it sequenced expressed TCRB transcripts. Data came from immunoSEQ multiplex PCR; TCRdb stores just in-frame clones and leaves some out. The sample holds some 900,000 clones, about a sixth seen once. With respect to this clone: Its matching antigen is unknown.

The sequenced sample consisted of naive CD4+ T cells from blood. This TCR was recovered from a woman between 18 and 30 years old in good health. This chain uses TRBV20-1 with TRBJ2-3, with D possibly matching TRBD1 (5 bases). The CDR3 nucleotides read TGCAGTGCGATAAGGGGAGATACGCAGTATTTT. Its protein is CSAIRGDTQYF.